The 7 T cell receptor beta chains reported below all come from one sample, sequenced in a study of vaccination effects on CD4 cells after COVID-19. The data were produced by immunoSEQ multiplex PCR, yet TCRdb's version contains in-frame clones alone and is incomplete. The sample holds tens of thousands of clones; under 70% are singletons and the top ten take roughly 25%. With the ViraFEST assay, the study expanded antigen-specific CD4+ T cells using viral peptide pools, then sequenced them. Cultured cells yielded isolated CD4+ T cells after 10 to 11 days. People in the vaccine group had not been infected with SARS-CoV-2 before, and their nucleocapsid antibodies were negative. Which antigens these TCRs recognize remains unknown. This specimen consisted of CD4+ T cells from PBMCs cultured with HCoV-OC43 spike peptides, obtained before COVID-19 vaccination. Noted subset: HCoV-OC43 spike overlapping peptide pool stimulation. The receptors stem from a human donor who received a COVID-19 vaccine.

This clone was seen a handful of times. The V call is TRBV28, the J call TRBJ2-1; either TRBD1 or TRBD2 may fit D (5 bases each). With 5 bases removed from V and 5 bases from J, the gap between germline ends came to 25 bases. Per germline, CDR1 MDHEN and CDR2 SYDVKM. This CDR3 is built from 18 residues. The CDR3 DNA reads TGTGCCAGCAGTCCGGCCCCGGGACGCGGAGGATTTAACAATGAGCAGTTCTTC. It yields the protein CASSPAPGRGGFNNEQFF.

The rearrangement uses TRBV5-1 and TRBJ1-1, with 8 bases identical to TRBD1. The trim removed 3 bases at V and 0 bases at J, leaving 4 bases unmatched. CDR1 is SGHRS, CDR2 YFSETQ, per germline. The CDR3 extends over 15 amino acids. The CDR3 protein is CASSSDRAMNTEAFF. CDR3 nucleotide sequence: TGCGCCAGCAGCTCGGACAGGGCCATGAACACTGAAGCTTTCTTT.

The chain has TRBV24-1 and TRBJ2-1; D may match TRBD1 or TRBD2 (5 bases each). V dropped 4 bases and J dropped 5 bases, with 17 bases sitting between them. This CDR3 spans 16 amino acids. Germline V gene data show CDR1 as KGHDR and CDR2 as SFDVKD. The CDR3 reads CATSDPGPARHNEQFF. The CDR3 region has the DNA TGTGCCACCAGTGACCCGGGGCCAGCGCGCCACAATGAGCAGTTCTTC.

This clone occurred a few times. The V gene is TRBV12-3 or TRBV12-4, the J gene TRBJ1-3; 7 bases map to TRBD1. V shed 6 bases and J 9 bases; nucleotides not matched to a gene: 5. This CDR3 region has 12 residues. The CDR3 is CASSRQGGTIYF. CDR3 sequence (DNA): TGTGCCAGCAGCCGACAGGGAGGCACCATATATTTT.

Notes on this clone: Compared with germline, one end of the junction differs, possibly owing to a read error. The gene calls are TRBV6-2 or TRBV6-3 and TRBJ1-1; D unresolved. Germline V gene data show CDR1 as MNHEY and CDR2 as SVGEGT. CDR3 length equals 14 residues. CDR3 loop: CASTPEIWNAEAFF. The CDR3 region has the DNA TGTGCCAGCACCCCTGAGATTTGGAACGCTGAAGCTTTCTTT.

CDR3 protein: CASSYDSSPAGYTF. DNA for the CDR3: TGTGCCAGCAGTTACGACAGCTCACCAGCTGGCTACACCTTC. The chain joins TRBV6-6 to TRBJ1-2, with D tentatively TRBD1 (5 bases). V lost 2 bases and J 7 bases, leaving 14 bases between the germline ends. Per germline, CDR1 MNHNY and CDR2 SVGAGI (reference sequence). CDR3 length: 14 amino acids.

J is TRBJ2-1 and V is TRBV14, with D possibly matching TRBD2 (6 bases). Trimming pared 4 bases from V and 6 bases from J, leaving 16 bases between. Germline-derived CDR1 and CDR2 are SGHDN and FVKESK. This CDR3 has 15 amino acids. This CDR3 is CASSPGGGATNEQFF. CDR3 coding DNA: TGTGCCAGCAGCCCCGGTGGCGGGGCCACCAATGAGCAGTTCTTC.